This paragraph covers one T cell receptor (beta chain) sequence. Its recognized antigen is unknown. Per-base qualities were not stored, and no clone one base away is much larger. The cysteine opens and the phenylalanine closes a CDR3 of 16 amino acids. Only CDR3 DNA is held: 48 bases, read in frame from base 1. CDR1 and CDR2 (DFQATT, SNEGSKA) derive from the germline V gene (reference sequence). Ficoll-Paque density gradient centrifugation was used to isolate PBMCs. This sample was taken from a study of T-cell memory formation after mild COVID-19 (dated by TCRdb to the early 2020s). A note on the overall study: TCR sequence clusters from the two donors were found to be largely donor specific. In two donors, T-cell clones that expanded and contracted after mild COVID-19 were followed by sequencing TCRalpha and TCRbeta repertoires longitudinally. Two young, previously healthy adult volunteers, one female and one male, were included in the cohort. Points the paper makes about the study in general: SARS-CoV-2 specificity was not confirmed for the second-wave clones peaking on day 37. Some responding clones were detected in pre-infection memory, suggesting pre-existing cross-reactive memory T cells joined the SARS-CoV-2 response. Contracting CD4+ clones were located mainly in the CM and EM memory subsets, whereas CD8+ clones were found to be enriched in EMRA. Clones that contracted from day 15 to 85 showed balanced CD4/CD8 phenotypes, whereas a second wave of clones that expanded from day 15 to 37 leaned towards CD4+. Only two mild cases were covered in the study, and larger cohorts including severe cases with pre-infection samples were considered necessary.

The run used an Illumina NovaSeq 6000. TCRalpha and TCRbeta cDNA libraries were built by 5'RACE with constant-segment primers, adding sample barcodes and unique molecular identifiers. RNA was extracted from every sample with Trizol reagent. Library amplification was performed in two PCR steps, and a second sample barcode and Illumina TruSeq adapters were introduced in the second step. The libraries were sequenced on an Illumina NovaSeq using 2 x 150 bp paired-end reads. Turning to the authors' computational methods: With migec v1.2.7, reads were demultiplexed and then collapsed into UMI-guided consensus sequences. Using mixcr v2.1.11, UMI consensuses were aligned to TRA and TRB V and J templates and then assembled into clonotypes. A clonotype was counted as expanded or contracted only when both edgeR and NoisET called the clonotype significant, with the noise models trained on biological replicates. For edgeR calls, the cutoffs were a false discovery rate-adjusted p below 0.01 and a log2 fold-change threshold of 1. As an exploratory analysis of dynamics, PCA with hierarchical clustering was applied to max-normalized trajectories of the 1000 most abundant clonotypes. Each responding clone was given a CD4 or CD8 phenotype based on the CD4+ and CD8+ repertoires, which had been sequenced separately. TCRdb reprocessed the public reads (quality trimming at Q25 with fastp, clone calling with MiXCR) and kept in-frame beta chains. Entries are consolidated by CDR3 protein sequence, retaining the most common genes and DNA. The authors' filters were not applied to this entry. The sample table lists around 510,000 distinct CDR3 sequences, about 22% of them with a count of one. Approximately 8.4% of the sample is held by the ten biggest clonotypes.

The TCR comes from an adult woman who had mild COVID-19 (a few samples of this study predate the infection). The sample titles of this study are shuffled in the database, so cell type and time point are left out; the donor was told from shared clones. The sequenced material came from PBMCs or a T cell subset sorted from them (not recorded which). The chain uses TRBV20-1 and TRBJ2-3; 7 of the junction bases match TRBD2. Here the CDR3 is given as CSSRRESGMSTDTQYF. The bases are TGCAGCTCCCGGAGAGAGAGCGGGATGTCGACAGATACGCAGTATTTT.